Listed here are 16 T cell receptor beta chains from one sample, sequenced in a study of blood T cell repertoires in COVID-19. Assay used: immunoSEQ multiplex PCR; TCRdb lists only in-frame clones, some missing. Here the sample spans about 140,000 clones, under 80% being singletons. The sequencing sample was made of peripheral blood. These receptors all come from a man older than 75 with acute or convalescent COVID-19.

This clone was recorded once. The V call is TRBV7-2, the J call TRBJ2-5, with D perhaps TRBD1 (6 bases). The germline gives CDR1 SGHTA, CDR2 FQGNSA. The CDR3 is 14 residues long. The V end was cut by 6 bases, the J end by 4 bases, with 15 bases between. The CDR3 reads CASSRGGSGETQYF. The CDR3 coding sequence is TGTGCCAGCAGTAGAGGGGGTTCGGGAGAGACCCAGTACTTC.

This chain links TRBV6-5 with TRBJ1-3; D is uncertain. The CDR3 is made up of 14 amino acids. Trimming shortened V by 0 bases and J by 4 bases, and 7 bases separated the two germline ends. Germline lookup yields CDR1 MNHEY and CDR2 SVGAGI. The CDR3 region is CASSYSASGNTIYF. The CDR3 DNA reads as TGTGCCAGCAGTTACTCGGCTTCCGGAAACACCATATATTTT.

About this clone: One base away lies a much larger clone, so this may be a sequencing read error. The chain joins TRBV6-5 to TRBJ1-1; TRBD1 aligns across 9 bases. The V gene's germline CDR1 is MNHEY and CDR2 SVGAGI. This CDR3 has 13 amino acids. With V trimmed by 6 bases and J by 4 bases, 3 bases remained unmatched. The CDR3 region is CASSLTGGTEAFF. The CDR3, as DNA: TGTGCCAGCAGCTTGACAGGGGGCACTGAAGCTTTCTTT.

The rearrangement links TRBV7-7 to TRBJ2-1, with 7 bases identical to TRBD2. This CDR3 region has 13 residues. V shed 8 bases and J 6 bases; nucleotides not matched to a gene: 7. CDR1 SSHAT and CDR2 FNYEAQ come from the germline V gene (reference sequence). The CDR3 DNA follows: TGTGCCAGCGGAACGGGAGGCGGCAATGAGCAGTTCTTC. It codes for CASGTGGGNEQFF. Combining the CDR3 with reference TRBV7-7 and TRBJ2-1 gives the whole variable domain GAGVSQSPRYKVTKRGQDVTLRCDPISSHATLYWYQQALGQGPEFLTYFNYEAQPDKSGLPSDRFSAERPEGSISTLTIQRTEQRDSAMYRCASGTGGGNEQFFGPGTRLTVL.

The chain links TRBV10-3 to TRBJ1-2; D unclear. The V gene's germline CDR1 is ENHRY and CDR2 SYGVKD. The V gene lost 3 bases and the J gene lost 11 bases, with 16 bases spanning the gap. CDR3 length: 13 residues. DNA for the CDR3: TGTGCCATCAGTGAAATAGAAGTTTGGACTTACACCTTC. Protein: CAISEIEVWTYTF.

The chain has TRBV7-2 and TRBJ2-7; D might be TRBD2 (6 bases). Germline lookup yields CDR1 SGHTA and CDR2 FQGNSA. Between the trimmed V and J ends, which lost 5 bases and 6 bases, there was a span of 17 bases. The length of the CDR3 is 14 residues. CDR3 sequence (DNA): TGTGCCAGCAGCACCCCCTCGGGGGTAAGCGAGCAGTACTTC. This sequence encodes CASSTPSGVSEQYF.

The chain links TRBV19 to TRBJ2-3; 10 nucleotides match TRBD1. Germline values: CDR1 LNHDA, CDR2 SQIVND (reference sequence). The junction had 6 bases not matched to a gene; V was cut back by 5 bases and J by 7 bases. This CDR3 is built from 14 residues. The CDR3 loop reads CASSGTGDEHTQYF. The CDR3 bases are TGTGCCAGTAGTGGGACAGGGGATGAGCATACGCAGTATTTT.

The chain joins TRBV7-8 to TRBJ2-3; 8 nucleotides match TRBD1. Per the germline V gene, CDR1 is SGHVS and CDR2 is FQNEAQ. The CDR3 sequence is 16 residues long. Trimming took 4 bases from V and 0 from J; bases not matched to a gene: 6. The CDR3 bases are TGTGCCAGCAGCTCTGGACAGGGCCGGAGCACAGATACGCAGTATTTT. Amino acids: CASSSGQGRSTDTQYF.

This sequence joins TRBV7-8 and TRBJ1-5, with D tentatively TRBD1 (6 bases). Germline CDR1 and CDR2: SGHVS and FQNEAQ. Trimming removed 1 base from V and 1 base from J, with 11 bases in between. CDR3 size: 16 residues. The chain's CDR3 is CASSLGGRGSNQPQHF. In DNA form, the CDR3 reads TGTGCCAGCAGCTTAGGGGGCAGGGGAAGCAATCAGCCCCAGCATTTT. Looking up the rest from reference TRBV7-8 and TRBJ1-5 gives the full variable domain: GAGVSQSPRYKVAKRGQDVALRCDPISGHVSLFWYQQALGQGPEFLTYFQNEAQLDKSGLPSDRFFAERPEGSVSTLKIQRTQQEDSAVYLCASSLGGRGSNQPQHFGDGTRLSIL.

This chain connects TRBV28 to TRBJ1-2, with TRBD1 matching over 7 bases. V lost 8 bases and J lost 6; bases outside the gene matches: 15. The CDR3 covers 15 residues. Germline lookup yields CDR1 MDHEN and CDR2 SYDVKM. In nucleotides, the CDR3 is TGTGCCAGCCTCCCTCCTTTTGGGACAGCCAATGGCTACACCTTC. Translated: CASLPPFGTANGYTF.

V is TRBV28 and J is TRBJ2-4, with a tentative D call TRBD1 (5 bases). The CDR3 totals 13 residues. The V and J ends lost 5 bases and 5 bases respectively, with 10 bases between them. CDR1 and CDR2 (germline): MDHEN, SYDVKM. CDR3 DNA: TGTGCCAGCAGTGACAGTCTCGAAAACATTCAGTACTTC. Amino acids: CASSDSLENIQYF.

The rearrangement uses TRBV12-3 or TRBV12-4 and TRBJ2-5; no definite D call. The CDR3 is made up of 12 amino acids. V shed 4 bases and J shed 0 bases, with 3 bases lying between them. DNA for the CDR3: TGTGCCAGCAGTTACTACCAAGAGACCCAGTACTTC. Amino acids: CASSYYQETQYF.

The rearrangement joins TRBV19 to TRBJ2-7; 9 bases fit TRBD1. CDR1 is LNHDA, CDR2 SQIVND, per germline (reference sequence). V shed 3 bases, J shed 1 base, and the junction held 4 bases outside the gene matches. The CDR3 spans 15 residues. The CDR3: CASSMAGTGSYEQYF. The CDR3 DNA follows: TGTGCCAGTAGTATGGCGGGGACAGGGTCCTACGAGCAGTACTTC.

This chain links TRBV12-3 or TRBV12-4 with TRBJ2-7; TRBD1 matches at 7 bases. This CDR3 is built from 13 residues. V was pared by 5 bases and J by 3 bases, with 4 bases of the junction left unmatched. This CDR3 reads CASSRAGGYEQYF. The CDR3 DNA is TGTGCCAGCAGTCGGGCAGGGGGCTACGAGCAGTACTTC.

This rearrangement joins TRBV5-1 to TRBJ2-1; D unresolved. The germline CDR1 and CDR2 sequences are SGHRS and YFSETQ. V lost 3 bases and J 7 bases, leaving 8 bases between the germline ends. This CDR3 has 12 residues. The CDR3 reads CASSSELNEQFF. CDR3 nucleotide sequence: TGCGCCAGCAGCTCCGAACTTAATGAGCAGTTCTTC.

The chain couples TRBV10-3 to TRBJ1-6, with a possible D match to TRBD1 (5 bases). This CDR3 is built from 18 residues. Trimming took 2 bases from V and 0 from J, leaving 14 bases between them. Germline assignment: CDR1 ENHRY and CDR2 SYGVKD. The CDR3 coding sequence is TGTGCCATCAGTGAGAGTGGTGGGGGGAGCTCCTATAATTCACCCCTCCACTTT. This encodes CAISESGGGSSYNSPLHF.